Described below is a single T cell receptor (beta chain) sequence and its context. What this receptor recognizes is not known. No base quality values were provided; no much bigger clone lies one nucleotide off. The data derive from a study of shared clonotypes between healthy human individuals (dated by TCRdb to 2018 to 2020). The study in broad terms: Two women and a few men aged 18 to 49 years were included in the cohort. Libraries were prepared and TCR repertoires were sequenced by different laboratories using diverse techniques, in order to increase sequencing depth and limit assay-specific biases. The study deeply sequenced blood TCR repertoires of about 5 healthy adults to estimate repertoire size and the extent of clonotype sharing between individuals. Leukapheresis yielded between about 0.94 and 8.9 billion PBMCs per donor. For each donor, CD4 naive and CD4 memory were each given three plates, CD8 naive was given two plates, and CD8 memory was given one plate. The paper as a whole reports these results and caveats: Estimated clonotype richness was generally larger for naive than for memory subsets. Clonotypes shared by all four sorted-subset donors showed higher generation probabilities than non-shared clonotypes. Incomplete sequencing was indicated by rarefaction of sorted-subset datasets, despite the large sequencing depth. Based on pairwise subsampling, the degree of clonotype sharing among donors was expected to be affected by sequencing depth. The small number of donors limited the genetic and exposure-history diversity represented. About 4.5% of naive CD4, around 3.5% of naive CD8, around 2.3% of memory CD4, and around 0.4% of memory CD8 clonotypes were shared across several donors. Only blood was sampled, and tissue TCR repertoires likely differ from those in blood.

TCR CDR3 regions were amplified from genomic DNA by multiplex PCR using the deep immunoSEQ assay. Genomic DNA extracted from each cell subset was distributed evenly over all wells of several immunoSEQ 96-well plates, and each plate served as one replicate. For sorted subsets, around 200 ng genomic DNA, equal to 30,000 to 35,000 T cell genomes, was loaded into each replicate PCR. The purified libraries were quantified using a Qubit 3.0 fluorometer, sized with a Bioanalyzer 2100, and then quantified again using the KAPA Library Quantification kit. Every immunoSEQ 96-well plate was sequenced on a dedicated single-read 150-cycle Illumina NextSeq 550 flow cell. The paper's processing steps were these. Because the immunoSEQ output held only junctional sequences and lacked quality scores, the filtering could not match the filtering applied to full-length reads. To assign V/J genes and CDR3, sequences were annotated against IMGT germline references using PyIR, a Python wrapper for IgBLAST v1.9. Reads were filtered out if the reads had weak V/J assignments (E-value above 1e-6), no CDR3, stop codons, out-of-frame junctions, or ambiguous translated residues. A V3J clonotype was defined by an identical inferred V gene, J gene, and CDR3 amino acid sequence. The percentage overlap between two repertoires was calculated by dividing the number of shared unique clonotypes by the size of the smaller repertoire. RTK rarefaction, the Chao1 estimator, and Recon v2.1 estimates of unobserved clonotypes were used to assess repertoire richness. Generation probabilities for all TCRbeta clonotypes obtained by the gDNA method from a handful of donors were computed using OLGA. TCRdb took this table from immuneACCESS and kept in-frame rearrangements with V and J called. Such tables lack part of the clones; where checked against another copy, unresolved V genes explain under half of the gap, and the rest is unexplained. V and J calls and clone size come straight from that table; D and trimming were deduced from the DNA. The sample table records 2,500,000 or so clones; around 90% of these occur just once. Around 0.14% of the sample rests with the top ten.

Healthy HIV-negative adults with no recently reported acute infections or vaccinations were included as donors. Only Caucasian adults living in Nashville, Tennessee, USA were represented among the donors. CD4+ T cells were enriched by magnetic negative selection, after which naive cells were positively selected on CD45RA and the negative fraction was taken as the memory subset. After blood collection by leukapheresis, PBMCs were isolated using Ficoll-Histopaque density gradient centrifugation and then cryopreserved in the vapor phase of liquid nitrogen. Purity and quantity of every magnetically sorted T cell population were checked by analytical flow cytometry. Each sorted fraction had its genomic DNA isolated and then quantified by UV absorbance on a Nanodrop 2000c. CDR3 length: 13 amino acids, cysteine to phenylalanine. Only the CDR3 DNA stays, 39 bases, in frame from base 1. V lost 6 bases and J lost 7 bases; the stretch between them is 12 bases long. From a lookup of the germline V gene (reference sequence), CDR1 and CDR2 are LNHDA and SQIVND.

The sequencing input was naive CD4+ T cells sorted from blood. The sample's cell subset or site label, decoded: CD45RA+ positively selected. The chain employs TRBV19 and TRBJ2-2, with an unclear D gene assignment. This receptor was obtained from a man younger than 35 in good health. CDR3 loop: CASRRELVGELFF. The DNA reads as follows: TGTGCCAGTAGAAGGGAATTGGTCGGGGAGCTGTTTTTT.